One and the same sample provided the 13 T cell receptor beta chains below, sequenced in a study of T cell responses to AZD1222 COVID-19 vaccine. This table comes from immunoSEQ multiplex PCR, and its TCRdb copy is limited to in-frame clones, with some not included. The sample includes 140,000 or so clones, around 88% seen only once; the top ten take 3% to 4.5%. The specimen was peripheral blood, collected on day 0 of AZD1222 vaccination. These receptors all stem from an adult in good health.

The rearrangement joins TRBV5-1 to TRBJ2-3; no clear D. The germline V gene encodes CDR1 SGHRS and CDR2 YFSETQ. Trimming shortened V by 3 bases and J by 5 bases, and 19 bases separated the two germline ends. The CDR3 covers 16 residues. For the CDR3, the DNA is TGCGCCAGCAGCTGGACCGGGTTAGGCACGGAAGATACGCAGTATTTT. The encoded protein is CASSWTGLGTEDTQYF.

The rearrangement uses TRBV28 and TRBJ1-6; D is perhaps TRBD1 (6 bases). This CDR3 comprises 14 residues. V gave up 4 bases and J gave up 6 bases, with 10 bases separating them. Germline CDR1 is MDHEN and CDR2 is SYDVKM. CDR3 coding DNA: TGTGCCAGCAGTTCGGGGGCAGGTAATTCACCCCTCCACTTT. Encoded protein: CASSSGAGNSPLHF.

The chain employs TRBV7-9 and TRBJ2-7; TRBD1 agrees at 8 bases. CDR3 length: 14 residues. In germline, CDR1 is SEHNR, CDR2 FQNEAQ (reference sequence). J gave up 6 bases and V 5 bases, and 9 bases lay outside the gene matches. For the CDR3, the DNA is TGTGCCAGCAGCCGGATCAGGGGGCCCGGCGAGCAGTACTTC. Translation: CASSRIRGPGEQYF.

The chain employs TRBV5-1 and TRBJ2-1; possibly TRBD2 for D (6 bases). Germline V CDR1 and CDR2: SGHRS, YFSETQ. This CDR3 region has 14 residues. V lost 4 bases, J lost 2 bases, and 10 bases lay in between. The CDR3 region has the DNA TGCGCCAGCAGCCCAGCGGGCGCCTACAATGAGCAGTTCTTC. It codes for CASSPAGAYNEQFF.

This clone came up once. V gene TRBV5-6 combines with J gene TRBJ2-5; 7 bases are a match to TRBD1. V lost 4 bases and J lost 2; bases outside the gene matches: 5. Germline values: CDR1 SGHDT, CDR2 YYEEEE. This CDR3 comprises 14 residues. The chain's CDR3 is CASSRQGTQETQYF. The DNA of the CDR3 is TGTGCCAGCAGCAGACAGGGCACGCAAGAGACCCAGTACTTC.

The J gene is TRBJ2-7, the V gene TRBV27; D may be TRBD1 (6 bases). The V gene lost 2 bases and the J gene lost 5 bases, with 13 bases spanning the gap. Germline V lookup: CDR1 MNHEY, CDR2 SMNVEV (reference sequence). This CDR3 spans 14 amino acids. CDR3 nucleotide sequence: TGTGCCAGCAGTTTAAAGGGGGACACCCACGAGCAGTACTTC. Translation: CASSLKGDTHEQYF.

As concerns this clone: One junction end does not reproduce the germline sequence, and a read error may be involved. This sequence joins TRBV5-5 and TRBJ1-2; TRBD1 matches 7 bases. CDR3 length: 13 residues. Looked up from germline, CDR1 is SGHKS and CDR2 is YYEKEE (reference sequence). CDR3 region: CASSPDMDRPFHF. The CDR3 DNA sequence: TGTGCCAGCAGCCCCGATATGGACAGGCCCTTCCACTTC.

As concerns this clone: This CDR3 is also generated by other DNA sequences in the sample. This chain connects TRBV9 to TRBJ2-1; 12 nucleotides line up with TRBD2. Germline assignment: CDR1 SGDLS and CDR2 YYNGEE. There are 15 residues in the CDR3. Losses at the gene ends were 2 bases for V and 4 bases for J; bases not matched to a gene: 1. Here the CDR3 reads CASSVTSGSYNEQFF. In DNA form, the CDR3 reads TGTGCCAGCAGCGTGACTAGCGGGAGTTACAATGAGCAGTTCTTC.

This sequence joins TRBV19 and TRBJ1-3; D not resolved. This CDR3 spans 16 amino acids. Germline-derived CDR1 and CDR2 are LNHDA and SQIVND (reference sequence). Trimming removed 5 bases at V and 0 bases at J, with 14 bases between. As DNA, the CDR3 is TGTGCCAGTAGTGAACTCGGACCCAACTCTGGAAACACCATATATTTT. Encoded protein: CASSELGPNSGNTIYF.

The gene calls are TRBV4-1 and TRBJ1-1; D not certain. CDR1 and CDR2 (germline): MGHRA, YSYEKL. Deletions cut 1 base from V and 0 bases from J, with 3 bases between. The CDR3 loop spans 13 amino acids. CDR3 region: CASSQVLNTEAFF. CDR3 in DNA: TGCGCCAGCAGCCAAGTGTTGAACACTGAAGCTTTCTTT.

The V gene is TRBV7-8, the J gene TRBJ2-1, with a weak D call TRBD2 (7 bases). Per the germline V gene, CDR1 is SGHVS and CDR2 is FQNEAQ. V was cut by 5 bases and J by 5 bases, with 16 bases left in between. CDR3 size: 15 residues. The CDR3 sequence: CASSDRGRGNNEQFF. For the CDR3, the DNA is TGTGCCAGCAGCGACCGTGGGAGGGGGAACAATGAGCAGTTCTTC.

In DNA, the CDR3 is TGTGCCAGCAGTCCCCGGAACCTCGGAAGCGGTTACGAGCAGTACTTC. Encoded protein: CASSPRNLGSGYEQYF. The rearrangement uses TRBV28 and TRBJ2-7; tentatively, D is TRBD2 (5 bases). Trimming pared 5 bases from V and 4 bases from J, leaving 21 bases between. Germline CDR1 reads MDHEN; CDR2 reads SYDVKM. The CDR3 sequence is 16 residues long.

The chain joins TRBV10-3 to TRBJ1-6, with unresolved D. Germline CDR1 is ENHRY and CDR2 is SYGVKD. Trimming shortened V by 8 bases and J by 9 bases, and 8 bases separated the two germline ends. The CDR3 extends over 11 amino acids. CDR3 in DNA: TGTGCCATCGGGTGGTCTTCACCCCTCCACTTT. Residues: CAIGWSSPLHF.